One and the same sample provided the 30 T cell receptor beta chains below, sequenced in a study of T cells in tuberculosis. Sorting used thawed, overnight-rested PBMC stained with anti-CD3, a viability dye and GMM-loaded CD1B tetramer. The lipid loaded on the CD1B tetramers was C32 glucose monomycolate from Rhodococcus equi. Method: immunoSEQ multiplex PCR; TCRdb's copy keeps in-frame clones and lacks some. The sample has roughly 59,000 clones, 80% to 85% seen once; the top ten hold roughly 13%. The sample consisted of CD1b-GMM tetramer-negative cells sorted from PBMCs. These receptors all come from an adult woman with latent tuberculosis.

V usage is TRBV7-6 and J usage is TRBJ2-1; TRBD2 matches at 8 bases. The CDR3 extends over 17 amino acids. Trimming at V came to 4 bases and at J to 6 bases, leaving 14 bases not matched to a gene. Germline V gene lookup returns CDR1 SGHVS and CDR2 FNYEAQ. In nucleotides, the CDR3 is TGTGCCAGCAGCTCCTACCCAACTAGCGGAACGCCCAATGAGCAGTTCTTC. Translated: CASSSYPTSGTPNEQFF.

V usage is TRBV18 and J usage is TRBJ1-6, with 7 bases that match TRBD1. Per the germline V gene, CDR1 is KGHSH and CDR2 is LQKENI. This CDR3 is built from 15 residues. With V trimmed by 1 base and J by 10 bases, 7 bases remained unmatched. This chain's CDR3 is CASSPRGQSESPLHF. The CDR3, as DNA: TGTGCCAGCTCACCACGGGGACAGTCCGAATCACCCCTCCACTTT.

For the CDR3, the DNA is TGCGCCAGCAGCTTACTTGGTGGCGAGCAGTACTTC. Translating gives CASSLLGGEQYF. The V gene is TRBV5-1, the J gene TRBJ2-7; D remains ambiguous. Trimming removed 2 bases from V and 6 bases from J, with 9 bases in between. CDR1 SGHRS and CDR2 YFSETQ come from the germline V gene. The length of the CDR3 is 12 residues.

CDR3 residues: CASRVGGGRTDTQYF. The DNA of the CDR3 is TGTGCCAGCAGGGTCGGCGGGGGCCGCACAGATACGCAGTATTTT. The V call is TRBV13, the J call TRBJ2-3; TRBD2 is a possible D gene (7 bases). CDR1 and CDR2 (germline): PRHDT, FYEKMQ (reference sequence). V lost 6 bases, J lost 1 base, and 14 bases lay in between. The CDR3 consists of 15 residues. The whole variable domain, remainder taken from reference TRBV13 and TRBJ2-3, is AAGVIQSPRHLIKEKRETATLKCYPIPRHDTVYWYQQGPGQDPQFLISFYEKMQSDKGSIPDRFSAQQFSDYHSELNMSSLELGDSALYFCASRVGGGRTDTQYFGPGTRLTVL.

The V and J genes are TRBV9 and TRBJ2-5; TRBD2 matches 7 bases. CDR1 is SGDLS and CDR2 is YYNGEE in the germline V gene. V shed 3 bases and J 4 bases; nucleotides not matched to a gene: 6. CDR3 length equals 14 residues. The DNA of the CDR3 is TGTGCCAGCAGCGGTAGATGGGGGGGAGAGACCCAGTACTTC. This translates into CASSGRWGGETQYF.

The chain is built from TRBV25-1 and TRBJ1-5, with no clear D. The CDR3 totals 12 residues. Trimming shortened V by 5 bases and J by 2 bases, and 4 bases separated the two germline ends. Germline V gene lookup returns CDR1 MGHDK and CDR2 SYGVNS. CDR3 bases: TGTGCCAGCAGTCCCGGCAATCAGCCCCAGCATTTT. This gives the protein CASSPGNQPQHF.

The chain is built from TRBV6-5 and TRBJ2-1, with no clear D. The CDR3 spans 10 residues. V was pared by 4 bases and J by 15 bases, with 10 bases between. Germline values: CDR1 MNHEY, CDR2 SVGAGI. The CDR3 DNA is TGTGCCAGCAGTTTGATCAGTCGGTTCTTC. The encoded protein is CASSLISRFF.

This chain joins TRBV28 and TRBJ2-5; D may be TRBD2 (5 bases). CDR3 length equals 15 residues. V was shortened by 5 bases and J by 2 bases, with 15 bases between the two germline ends. Germline assignment: CDR1 MDHEN and CDR2 SYDVKM. CDR3 sequence reads: CASSLLGSGQETQYF. As DNA, the CDR3 is TGTGCCAGCAGTCTACTGGGGTCGGGGCAAGAGACCCAGTACTTC.

This chain uses TRBV18 with TRBJ2-2, with TRBD2 identical over 7 bases. The germline V gene encodes CDR1 KGHSH and CDR2 LQKENI. After removal of 3 bases from V and 5 bases from J, the junction contained 6 bases not matched to a gene. The CDR3 is 15 amino acids. The CDR3 DNA sequence: TGTGCCAGCTCACCCTGGGAGGGGAAGACCGGGGAGCTGTTTTTT. Protein: CASSPWEGKTGELFF.

V is TRBV21-1 and J is TRBJ2-7; the table's TRBD1 call for D was not verified on the DNA. TRBV21-1 is listed as a pseudogene. The CDR3 is 13 residues long. Here the CDR3 reads CASSIQDCYEQYF. The CDR3 DNA follows: TGTGCCAGCAGCATACAGGATTGCTACGAGCAGTACTTC.

The chain recombines TRBV19 with TRBJ2-4, with 10 bases lining up with TRBD1. The CDR3 consists of 14 residues. Trimming took 7 bases from V and 4 from J; bases not matched to a gene: 4. The germline V gene has CDR1 LNHDA and CDR2 SQIVND (reference sequence). CDR3 amino acids: CASTEGQGKNIQYF. Written as DNA, the CDR3 is TGTGCCAGTACGGAGGGACAGGGGAAAAACATTCAGTACTTC.

The chain couples TRBV9 to TRBJ2-5; D perhaps matches TRBD2 (6 bases). V dropped 2 bases and J dropped 4 bases, with 18 bases sitting between them. Germline assignment: CDR1 SGDLS and CDR2 YYNGEE. This CDR3 is built from 16 residues. CDR3 sequence reads: CASSVGSLEGRETQYF. DNA for the CDR3: TGTGCCAGCAGCGTTGGATCCTTGGAGGGCAGAGAGACCCAGTACTTC. The entire variable domain, with the rest obtained from reference TRBV9 and TRBJ2-5, is as follows: DSGVTQTPKHLITATGQRVTLRCSPRSGDLSVYWYQQSLDQGLQFLIQYYNGEERAKGNILERFSAQQFPDLHSELNLSSLELGDSALYFCASSVGSLEGRETQYFGPGTRLLVL.

V gene TRBV9 combines with J gene TRBJ2-3; 8 positions match TRBD2. The CDR3 extends over 16 amino acids. V lost 0 bases, J lost 2 bases, and 5 bases stayed unmatched. Germline lookup yields CDR1 SGDLS and CDR2 YYNGEE. Here the CDR3 DNA reads TGTGCCAGCAGCGTAGGAGCGGGGGCTCCCACAGATACGCAGTATTTT. This sequence encodes CASSVGAGAPTDTQYF.

A single count supports this clone. V gene TRBV5-3 combines with J gene TRBJ1-5; D unresolved. TRBV5-3 carries the ORF label, with uncertain function. CDR3 size: 15 residues. Trimming cost V 3 bases and J 0 bases, with 10 bases left between them. The DNA for the CDR3 is TGTGCCAGAAGCTGGTTGTCGGGTAGCAATCAGCCCCAGCATTTT. Its protein is CARSWLSGSNQPQHF.

The rearrangement links TRBV7-9 to TRBJ2-5; TRBD1 matches 12 bases. After removal of 6 bases from V and 6 bases from J, the junction contained 14 bases not matched to a gene. CDR3 length: 17 residues. Germline CDR1 is SEHNR and CDR2 is FQNEAQ (reference sequence). The CDR3 sequence: CASSGEGDRGRLKTQYF. The CDR3, as DNA: TGTGCCAGCAGTGGGGAAGGGGACAGGGGGCGCCTGAAGACCCAGTACTTC.

The V call is TRBV9, the J call TRBJ2-7; maybe TRBD1 (6 bases). The CDR3 length is 15 residues. In germline, CDR1 is SGDLS, CDR2 YYNGEE. V dropped 4 bases and J dropped 1 base, with 15 bases sitting between them. The DNA of the CDR3 is TGTGCCAGCAGCATCCAGGACAGTTCGTCCTACGAGCAGTACTTC. Its translation is CASSIQDSSSYEQYF.

This chain uses TRBV7-2 with TRBJ1-2, with TRBD1 matching over 10 bases. CDR1 is SGHTA and CDR2 is FQGNSA in the germline V gene. V trimming: 1 base; J trimming: 5 bases; junction bases outside the gene matches: 7. The CDR3 consists of 16 residues. The CDR3 DNA is TGTGCCAGCAGCTTAGAAGGGACAGGGGCTGGGTATGGCTACACCTTC. Protein: CASSLEGTGAGYGYTF.

DNA of the CDR3: TGTGCCATCAGCGACCTAGCGGGGGCGTCGGGCGGGGAGCTGTTTTTT. Translated: CAISDLAGASGGELFF. The V call is TRBV10-3, the J call TRBJ2-2, with 10 bases aligning to TRBD2. The junction had 11 bases not matched to a gene; V was cut back by 6 bases and J by 7 bases. This CDR3 has 16 residues. Germline loops: CDR1 ENHRY, CDR2 SYGVKD.

This clone was seen just once. V usage is TRBV5-1 and J usage is TRBJ1-1; 11 bases fit TRBD1. V shed 2 bases and J 8 bases; nucleotides not matched to a gene: 8. CDR3 length: 15 amino acids. CDR1 and CDR2 (germline): SGHRS, YFSETQ. This chain's CDR3 is CASSLLGTGGSEAFF. CDR3 sequence (DNA): TGCGCCAGCAGCTTATTAGGGACAGGGGGATCGGAAGCTTTCTTT.

This clone was found a few times. The rearrangement links TRBV5-6 to TRBJ1-2, with 7 bases lining up with TRBD1. The trim removed 5 bases at V and 5 bases at J, leaving 9 bases unmatched. CDR1 and CDR2 (germline): SGHDT, YYEEEE. The CDR3 runs 14 residues. The CDR3, as DNA: TGTGCCAGCAGAGCTCCCGGGACAGATTATGGCTACACCTTC. Encoded protein: CASRAPGTDYGYTF.

V and J are TRBV28 and TRBJ2-7; D gene ambiguous. Germline CDR1 MDHEN, CDR2 SYDVKM. The CDR3 totals 12 residues. Between the trimmed V and J ends, which lost 7 bases and 6 bases, there was a span of 13 bases. The CDR3 protein is CASIANGGEQYF. In nucleotides, the CDR3 is TGTGCCAGCATTGCGAATGGCGGCGAGCAGTACTTC. Looking up the rest from reference TRBV28 and TRBJ2-7 gives the full variable domain: DVKVTQSSRYLVKRTGEKVFLECVQDMDHENMFWYRQDPGLGLRLIYFSYDVKMKEKGDIPEGYSVSREKKERFSLILESASTNQTSMYLCASIANGGEQYFGPGTRLTVT.

The chain has TRBV7-2 and TRBJ2-1; D is perhaps TRBD1 (5 bases). This CDR3 spans 17 amino acids. Trimming left V 1 base short and J 5 bases short, with 18 bases between. Germline loops: CDR1 SGHTA, CDR2 FQGNSA. The CDR3: CASSLGFQLVGDNEQFF. CDR3 in DNA: TGTGCCAGCAGCTTAGGATTTCAGCTAGTAGGGGACAATGAGCAGTTCTTC.

The rearrangement joins TRBV5-1 to TRBJ1-2; D possibly corresponds to TRBD1 (6 bases). The CDR3 contains 14 residues. Trimming shortened V by 0 bases and J by 3 bases, and 9 bases separated the two germline ends. Germline loops: CDR1 SGHRS, CDR2 YFSETQ. CDR3 amino acids: CASSLATGHYGYTF. The CDR3 DNA follows: TGCGCCAGCAGCTTGGCCACAGGGCACTATGGCTACACCTTC.

V gene TRBV27 combines with J gene TRBJ2-1, with 10 bases lining up with TRBD2. In germline, CDR1 is MNHEY, CDR2 SMNVEV (reference sequence). Trimming removed 2 bases from V and 12 bases from J; junction bases left unmatched: 10. The CDR3 runs to 15 residues. DNA for the CDR3: TGTGCCAGCAGTTTAGGGGGTAGCGGGGGGTACAGGCAGTTCTTC. It encodes CASSLGGSGGYRQFF.

The rearrangement links TRBV6-1 to TRBJ2-7; perhaps TRBD1 as D (6 bases). The CDR3 runs to 15 residues. Trimming stripped 0 bases from V and 3 bases from J, with 12 bases between. Germline CDR1 MNHNS, CDR2 SASEGT. CDR3 region: CASSEARTALYEQYF. The CDR3 DNA sequence: TGTGCCAGCAGTGAAGCAAGGACAGCCCTCTACGAGCAGTACTTC.

This clone was observed a single time. The chain is built from TRBV28 and TRBJ1-1; possible D gene TRBD1, 5 bases. The germline gives CDR1 MDHEN, CDR2 SYDVKM. The CDR3 runs to 14 residues. V lost 5 bases to trimming and J lost 0 bases, with 10 bases between them. This CDR3 reads CASSPTAMNTEAFF. Written as DNA, the CDR3 is TGTGCCAGCAGTCCGACAGCAATGAACACTGAAGCTTTCTTT.

CDR3: CSVDQGPNQPQHF. CDR3 coding DNA: TGCAGCGTTGACCAGGGGCCGAATCAGCCCCAGCATTTT. The chain has TRBV29-1 and TRBJ1-5; TRBD1 is a possible D gene (6 bases). CDR1 SQVTM and CDR2 ANQGSEA come from the germline V gene. With 3 bases removed from V and 4 bases from J, the gap between germline ends came to 10 bases. This CDR3 contains 13 residues. The whole variable domain, filled in from reference TRBV29-1 and TRBJ1-5, reads SAVISQKPSRDICQRGTSLTIQCQVDSQVTMMFWYRQQPGQSLTLIATANQGSEATYESGFVIDKFPISRPNLTFSTLTVSNMSPEDSSIYLCSVDQGPNQPQHFGDGTRLSIL.

This rearrangement joins TRBV10-1 to TRBJ2-1; 9 bases are a match to TRBD2. Per germline, CDR1 WNHNN and CDR2 SYGVQD (reference sequence). CDR3 length equals 18 residues. V dropped 2 bases and J dropped 5; count of bases not matched to a gene: 13. For the CDR3, the DNA is TGCGCCAGCAGTGAGGACGGAGGGGGACTAGCTGGTGACAATGAGCAGTTCTTC. It specifies CASSEDGGGLAGDNEQFF.

The J gene is TRBJ2-3, the V gene TRBV27; TRBD2 matches 15 bases. CDR3 length: 22 amino acids. Germline CDR1 MNHEY, CDR2 SMNVEV (reference sequence). J lost 5 bases, V lost 2 bases, and 20 bases had no gene match. This CDR3 is CASSLAGGLAGGPLGPQDTQYF. DNA for the CDR3: TGTGCCAGCAGTTTAGCGGGGGGACTAGCGGGAGGACCATTAGGGCCCCAAGATACGCAGTATTTT.

The rearrangement joins TRBV21-1 to TRBJ1-2; no DNA check was done on the table's D call, TRBD1. TRBV21-1 constitutes a pseudogene. CDR3 length equals 14 residues. The CDR3 region has the DNA TGTGCCAGCAGCGGACGGACAGGGGGGTATGGCTACACCTTC. It specifies CASSGRTGGYGYTF.